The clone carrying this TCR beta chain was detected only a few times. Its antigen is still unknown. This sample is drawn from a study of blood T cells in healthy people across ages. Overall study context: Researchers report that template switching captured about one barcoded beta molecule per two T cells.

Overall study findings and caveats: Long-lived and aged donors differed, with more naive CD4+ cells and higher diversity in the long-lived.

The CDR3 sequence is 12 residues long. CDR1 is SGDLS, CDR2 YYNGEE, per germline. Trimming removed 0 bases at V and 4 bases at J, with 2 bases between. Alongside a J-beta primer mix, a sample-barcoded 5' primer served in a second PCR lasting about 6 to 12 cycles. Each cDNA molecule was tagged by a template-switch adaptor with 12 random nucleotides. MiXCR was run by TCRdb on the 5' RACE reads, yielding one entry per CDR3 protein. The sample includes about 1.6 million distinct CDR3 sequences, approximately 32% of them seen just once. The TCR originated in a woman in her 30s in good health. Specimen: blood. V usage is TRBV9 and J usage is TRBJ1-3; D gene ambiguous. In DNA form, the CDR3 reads TGTGCCAGCAGCGTAGAGGGAAACACCATATATTTT. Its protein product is CASSVEGNTIYF.